This entry is about one T cell receptor (beta chain). Measured with immunoSEQ multiplex PCR; TCRdb has only the in-frame clones, and not every one. The data show about 680,000 clones, more than 80% seen once. This sample was taken from a study of Ad26.COV2.S vaccination and SARS-CoV-2 variants. Study background: Into the muscle, Ad26.COV2.S was dosed once or twice, 56 days apart.

Treatment specified: around 19 received Ad26.COV2.S at low or high dose, single or two shots; about 5 received placebo; per-sample allocation not given. Sample collection was performed on day 63 after the first vaccine or placebo injection. Built on an Ad26 vector, the vaccine expressed Wuhan-strain SARS-CoV-2 spike. Per germline, CDR1 MRHNA and CDR2 SNTAGT. The CDR3 loop spans 13 amino acids. The V and J ends lost 3 bases and 6 bases respectively, with 10 bases between them. The sample was peripheral blood, taken in a trial of Ad26.COV2.S vaccine versus placebo. The rearrangement joins TRBV6-4 to TRBJ2-3; D could derive from TRBD1 or TRBD2 (5 bases each). The source of this sequence is a person between 18 and 65 years old who received the Ad26.COV2.S COVID-19 vaccine or a placebo. The CDR3 is CASSDGGGDTQYF. The CDR3 region has the DNA TGTGCCAGCAGTGATGGGGGTGGGGATACGCAGTATTTT.